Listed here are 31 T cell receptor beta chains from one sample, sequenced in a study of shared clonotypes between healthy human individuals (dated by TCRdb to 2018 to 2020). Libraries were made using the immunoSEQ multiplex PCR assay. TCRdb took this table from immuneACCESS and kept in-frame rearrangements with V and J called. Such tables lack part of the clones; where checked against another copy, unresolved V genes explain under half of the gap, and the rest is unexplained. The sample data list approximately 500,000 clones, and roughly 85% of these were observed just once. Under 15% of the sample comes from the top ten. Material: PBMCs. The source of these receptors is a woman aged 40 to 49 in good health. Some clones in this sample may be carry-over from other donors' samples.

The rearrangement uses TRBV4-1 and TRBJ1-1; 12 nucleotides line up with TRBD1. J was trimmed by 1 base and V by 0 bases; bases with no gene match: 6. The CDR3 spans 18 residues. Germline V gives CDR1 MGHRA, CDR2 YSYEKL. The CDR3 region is CASSQDYWGQGANTEAFF. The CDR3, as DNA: TGCGCCAGCAGCCAAGATTATTGGGGACAGGGGGCGAACACTGAAGCTTTCTTT.

CDR3 in DNA: TGTGCCAGTAGTATGATACAGGACAGGGGGGCCGAGCAGTACTTC. Its translation is CASSMIQDRGAEQYF. The chain uses TRBV19 and TRBJ2-7, with TRBD1 matching 10 bases. Losses at the gene ends were 3 bases for V and 6 bases for J; bases not matched to a gene: 8. The CDR3 is 15 amino acids. CDR1 is LNHDA and CDR2 is SQIVND in the germline V gene (reference sequence).

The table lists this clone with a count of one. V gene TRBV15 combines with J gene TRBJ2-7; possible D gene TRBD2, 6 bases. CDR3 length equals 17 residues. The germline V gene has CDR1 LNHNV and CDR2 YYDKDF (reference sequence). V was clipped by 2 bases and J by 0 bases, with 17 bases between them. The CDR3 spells CATSRLWVTGVSYEQYF. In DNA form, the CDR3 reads TGTGCCACCAGCAGACTTTGGGTCACGGGAGTCTCCTACGAGCAGTACTTC.

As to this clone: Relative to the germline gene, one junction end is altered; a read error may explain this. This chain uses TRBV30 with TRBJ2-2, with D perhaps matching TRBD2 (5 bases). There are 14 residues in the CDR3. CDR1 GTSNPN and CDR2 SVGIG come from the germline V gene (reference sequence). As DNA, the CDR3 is TGTGCCTGGAGGAGGCTTTTTAACACCGGGGAGCTGGTTTTT. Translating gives CAWRRLFNTGELVF.

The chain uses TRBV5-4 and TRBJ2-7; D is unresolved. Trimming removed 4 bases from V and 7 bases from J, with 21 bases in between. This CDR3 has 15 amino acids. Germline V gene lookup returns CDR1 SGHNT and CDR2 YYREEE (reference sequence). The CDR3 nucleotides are TGTGCCAGCAGCCGACCAGGAGTTAGCACCGGGGAGCAGTACTTC. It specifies CASSRPGVSTGEQYF.

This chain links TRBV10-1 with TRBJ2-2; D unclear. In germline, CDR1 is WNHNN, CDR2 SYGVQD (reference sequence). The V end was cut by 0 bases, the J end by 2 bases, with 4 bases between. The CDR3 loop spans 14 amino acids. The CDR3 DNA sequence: TGCGCCAGCAGTGAGTCTAAAAACACCGGGGAGCTGTTTTTT. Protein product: CASSESKNTGELFF.

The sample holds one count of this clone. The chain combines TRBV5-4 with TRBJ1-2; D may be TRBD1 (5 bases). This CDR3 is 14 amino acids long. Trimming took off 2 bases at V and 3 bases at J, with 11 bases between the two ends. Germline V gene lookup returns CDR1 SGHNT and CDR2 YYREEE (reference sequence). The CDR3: CASSFIGRDYGYTF. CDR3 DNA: TGTGCCAGCAGCTTTATCGGCAGGGACTATGGCTACACCTTC. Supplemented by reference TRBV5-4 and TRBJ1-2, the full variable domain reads ETGVTQSPTHLIKTRGQQVTLRCSSQSGHNTVSWYQQALGQGPQFIFQYYREEENGRGNFPPRFSGLQFPNYSSELNVNALELDDSALYLCASSFIGRDYGYTFGSGTRLTVV.

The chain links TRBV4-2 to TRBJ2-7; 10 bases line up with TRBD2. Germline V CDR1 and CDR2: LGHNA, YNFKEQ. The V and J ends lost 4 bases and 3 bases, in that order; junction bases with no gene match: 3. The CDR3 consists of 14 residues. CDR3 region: CASSPRLAGYEQYF. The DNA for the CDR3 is TGTGCCAGCAGCCCGAGACTAGCGGGCTACGAGCAGTACTTC.

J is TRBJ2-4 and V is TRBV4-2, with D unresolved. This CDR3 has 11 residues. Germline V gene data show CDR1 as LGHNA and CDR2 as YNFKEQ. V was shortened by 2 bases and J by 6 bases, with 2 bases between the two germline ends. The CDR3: CASSQTNIQYF. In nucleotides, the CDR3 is TGTGCCAGCAGCCAAACAAACATTCAGTACTTC.

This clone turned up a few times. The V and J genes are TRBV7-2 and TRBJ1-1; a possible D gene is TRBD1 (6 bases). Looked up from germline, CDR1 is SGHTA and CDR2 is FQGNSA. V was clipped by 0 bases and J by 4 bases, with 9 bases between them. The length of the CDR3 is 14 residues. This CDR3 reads CASSLAGGSTEAFF. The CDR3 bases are TGTGCCAGCAGCTTAGCCGGGGGCAGCACTGAAGCTTTCTTT. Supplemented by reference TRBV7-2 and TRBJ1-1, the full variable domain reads GAGVSQSPSNKVTEKGKDVELRCDPISGHTALYWYRQSLGQGLEFLIYFQGNSAPDKSGLPSDRFSAERTGGSVSTLTIQRTQQEDSAVYLCASSLAGGSTEAFFGQGTRLTVV.

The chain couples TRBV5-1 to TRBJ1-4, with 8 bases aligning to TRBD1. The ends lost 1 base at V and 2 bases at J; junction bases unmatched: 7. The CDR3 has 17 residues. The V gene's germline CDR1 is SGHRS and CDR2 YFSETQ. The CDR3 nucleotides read TGCGCCAGCAGCTTGACCGGACAGGGATCGACTAATGAAAAACTGTTTTTT. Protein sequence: CASSLTGQGSTNEKLFF.

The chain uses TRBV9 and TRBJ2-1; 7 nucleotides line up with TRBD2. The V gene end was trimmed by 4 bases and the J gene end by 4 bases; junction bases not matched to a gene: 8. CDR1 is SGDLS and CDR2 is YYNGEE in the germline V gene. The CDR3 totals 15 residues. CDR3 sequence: CASSPRGDLYNEQFF. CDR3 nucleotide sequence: TGTGCCAGCAGCCCCCGGGGGGACCTGTACAATGAGCAGTTCTTC.

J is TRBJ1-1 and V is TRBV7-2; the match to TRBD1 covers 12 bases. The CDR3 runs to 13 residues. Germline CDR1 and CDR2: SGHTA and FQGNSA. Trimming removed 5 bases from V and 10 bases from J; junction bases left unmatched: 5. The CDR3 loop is CASSPGQGAGAFF. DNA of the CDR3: TGTGCCAGCAGCCCGGGACAGGGGGCTGGAGCTTTCTTT.

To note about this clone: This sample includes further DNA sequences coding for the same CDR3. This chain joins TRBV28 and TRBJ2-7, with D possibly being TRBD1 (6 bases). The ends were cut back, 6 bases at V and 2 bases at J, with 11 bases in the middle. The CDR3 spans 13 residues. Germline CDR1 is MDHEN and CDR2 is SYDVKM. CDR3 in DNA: TGTGCCAGCAGCCCTAGGGGGACCTACGAGCAGTACTTC. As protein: CASSPRGTYEQYF.

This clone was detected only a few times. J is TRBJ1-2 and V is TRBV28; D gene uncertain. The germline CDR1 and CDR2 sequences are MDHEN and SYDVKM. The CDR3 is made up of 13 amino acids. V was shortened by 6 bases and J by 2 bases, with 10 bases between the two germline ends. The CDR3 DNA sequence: TGTGCCAGCAGAACAAACCTAAACTATGGCTACACCTTC. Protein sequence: CASRTNLNYGYTF.

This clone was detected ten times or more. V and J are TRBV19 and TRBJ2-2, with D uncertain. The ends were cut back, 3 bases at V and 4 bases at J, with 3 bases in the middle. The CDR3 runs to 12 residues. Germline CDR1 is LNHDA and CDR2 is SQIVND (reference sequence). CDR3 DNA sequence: TGTGCCAGTAGTATTAGCACCGGGGAGCTGTTTTTT. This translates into CASSISTGELFF.

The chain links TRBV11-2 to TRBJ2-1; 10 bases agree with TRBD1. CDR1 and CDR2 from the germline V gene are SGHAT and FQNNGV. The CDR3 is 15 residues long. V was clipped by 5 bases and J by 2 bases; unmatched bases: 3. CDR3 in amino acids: CASSRDRGTYNEQFF. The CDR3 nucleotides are TGTGCCAGCAGCCGGGACAGGGGAACCTACAATGAGCAGTTCTTC.

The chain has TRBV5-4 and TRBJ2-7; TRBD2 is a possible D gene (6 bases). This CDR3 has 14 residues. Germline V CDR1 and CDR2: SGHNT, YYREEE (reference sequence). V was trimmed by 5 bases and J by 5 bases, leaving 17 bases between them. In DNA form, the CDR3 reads TGTGCCAGCAGGAACCGGGACTTCTACCACGAGCAGTACTTC. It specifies CASRNRDFYHEQYF.

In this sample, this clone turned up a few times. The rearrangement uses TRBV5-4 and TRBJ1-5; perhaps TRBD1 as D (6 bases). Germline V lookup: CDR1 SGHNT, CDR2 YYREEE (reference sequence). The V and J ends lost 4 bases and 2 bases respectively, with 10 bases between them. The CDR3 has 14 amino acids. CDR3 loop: CASSQGGGNQPQHF. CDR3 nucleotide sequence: TGTGCCAGCAGCCAAGGGGGGGGCAATCAGCCCCAGCATTTT.

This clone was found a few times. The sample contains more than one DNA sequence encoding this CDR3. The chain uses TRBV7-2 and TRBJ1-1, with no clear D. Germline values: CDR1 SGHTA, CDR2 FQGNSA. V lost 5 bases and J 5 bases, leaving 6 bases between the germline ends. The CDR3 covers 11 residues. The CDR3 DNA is TGTGCCAGCAGCCTGTATACTGAAGCTTTCTTT. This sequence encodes CASSLYTEAFF.

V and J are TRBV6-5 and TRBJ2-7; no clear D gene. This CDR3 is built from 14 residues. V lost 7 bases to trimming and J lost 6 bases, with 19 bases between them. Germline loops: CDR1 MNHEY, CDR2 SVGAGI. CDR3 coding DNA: TGTGCCAGCACCCCCCAGGTTATCCTACGCGAGCAGTACTTC. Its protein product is CASTPQVILREQYF.

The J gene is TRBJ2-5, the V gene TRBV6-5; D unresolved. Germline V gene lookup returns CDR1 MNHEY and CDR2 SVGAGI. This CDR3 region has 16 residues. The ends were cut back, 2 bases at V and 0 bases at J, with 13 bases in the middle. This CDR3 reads CASSYADTLYQETQYF. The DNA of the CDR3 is TGTGCCAGCAGTTACGCCGACACCTTGTACCAAGAGACCCAGTACTTC.

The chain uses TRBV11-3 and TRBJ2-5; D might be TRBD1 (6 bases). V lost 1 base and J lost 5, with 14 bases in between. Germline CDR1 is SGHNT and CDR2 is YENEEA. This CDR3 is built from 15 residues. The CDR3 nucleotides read TGTGCCAGCAGCTTAGGTTACAGGGTCGAGGAGACCCAGTACTTC. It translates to CASSLGYRVEETQYF. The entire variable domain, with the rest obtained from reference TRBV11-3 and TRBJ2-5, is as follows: EAGVVQSPRYKIIEKKQPVAFWCNPISGHNTLYWYLQNLGQGPELLIRYENEEAVDDSQLPKDRFSAERLKGVDSTLKIQPAELGDSAVYLCASSLGYRVEETQYFGPGTRLLVL.

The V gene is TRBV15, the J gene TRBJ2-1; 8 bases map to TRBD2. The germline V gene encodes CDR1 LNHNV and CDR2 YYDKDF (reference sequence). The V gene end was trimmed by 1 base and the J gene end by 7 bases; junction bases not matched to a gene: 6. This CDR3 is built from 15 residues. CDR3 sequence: CATSRAGGRSNEQFF. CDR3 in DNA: TGTGCCACCAGCAGAGCAGGCGGGAGGTCTAATGAGCAGTTCTTC.

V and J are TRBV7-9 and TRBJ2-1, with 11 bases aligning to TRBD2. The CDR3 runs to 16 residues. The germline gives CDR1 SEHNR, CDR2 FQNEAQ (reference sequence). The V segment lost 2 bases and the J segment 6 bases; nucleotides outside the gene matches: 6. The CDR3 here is CASSLSRTSGFNEQFF. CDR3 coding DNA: TGTGCCAGCAGCTTATCTCGGACTAGCGGGTTCAATGAGCAGTTCTTC.

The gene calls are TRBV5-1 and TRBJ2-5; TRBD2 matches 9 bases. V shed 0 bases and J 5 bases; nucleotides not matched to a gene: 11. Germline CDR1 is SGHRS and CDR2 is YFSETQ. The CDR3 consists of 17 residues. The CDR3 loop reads CASSLVLAGATGETQYF. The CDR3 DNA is TGCGCCAGCAGCTTGGTACTAGCGGGCGCCACTGGGGAGACCCAGTACTTC.

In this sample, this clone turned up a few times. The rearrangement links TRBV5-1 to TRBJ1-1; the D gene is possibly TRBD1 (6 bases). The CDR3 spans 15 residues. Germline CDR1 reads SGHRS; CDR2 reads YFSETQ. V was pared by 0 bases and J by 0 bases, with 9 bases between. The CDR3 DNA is TGCGCCAGCAGCTTGGAGGGACATCTGAACACTGAAGCTTTCTTT. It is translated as CASSLEGHLNTEAFF.

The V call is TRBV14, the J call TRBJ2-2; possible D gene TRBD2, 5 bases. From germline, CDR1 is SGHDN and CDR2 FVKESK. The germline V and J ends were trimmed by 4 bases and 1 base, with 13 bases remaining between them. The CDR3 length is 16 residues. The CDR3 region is CASSPLAGVNTGELFF. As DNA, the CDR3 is TGTGCCAGCAGCCCCCTGGCGGGTGTGAACACCGGGGAGCTGTTTTTT.

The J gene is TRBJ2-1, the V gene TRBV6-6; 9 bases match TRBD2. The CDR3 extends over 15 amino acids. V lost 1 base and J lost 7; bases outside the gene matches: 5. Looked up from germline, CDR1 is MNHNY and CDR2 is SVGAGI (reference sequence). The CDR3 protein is CASSYFAGGTNEQFF. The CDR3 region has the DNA TGTGCCAGCAGTTACTTTGCGGGAGGGACGAATGAGCAGTTCTTC.

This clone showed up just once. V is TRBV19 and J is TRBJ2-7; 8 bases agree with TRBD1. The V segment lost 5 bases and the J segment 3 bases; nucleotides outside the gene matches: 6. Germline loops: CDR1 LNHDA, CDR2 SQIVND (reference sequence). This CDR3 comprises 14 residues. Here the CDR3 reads CASSLWTGRYEQYF. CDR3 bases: TGTGCCAGTAGTCTGTGGACAGGGCGCTACGAGCAGTACTTC.

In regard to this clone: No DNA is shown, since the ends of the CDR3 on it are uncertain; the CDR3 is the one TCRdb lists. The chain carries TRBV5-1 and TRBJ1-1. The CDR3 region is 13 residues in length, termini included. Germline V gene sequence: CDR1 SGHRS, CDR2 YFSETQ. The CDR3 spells CASSWAIGSVPFF.